The T cell receptor beta chain under discussion was sequenced for a study of blood T cell repertoires in COVID-19. Study-level background: The United States, Italy and Spain provided the acute and convalescent COVID-19 samples. Sources were T cells, B-cell-depleted T cells, or PBMCs; the material itself was cDNA or gDNA.

The CDR3 spans 15 residues. With 3 bases removed from V and 4 bases from J, the gap between germline ends came to 15 bases. CDR1 is LNHDA, CDR2 SQIVND, per germline (reference sequence). In the authors' workflow: Using reference gene primer amplification, nucleated cell counts were estimated. Profiling relied on immunoSEQ multiplex PCR, and the TCRdb table lists in-frame clones only, not all of them. V, J and clone size derive from that table, while D and trimming were established from the DNA sequence. Altogether over 130,000 clones are present, approximately 86% being singletons, with the ten largest covering roughly 4.5%.

Specimen: peripheral blood. This clonotype originated in a woman aged 55-69 years with active or convalescent COVID-19. This chain joins TRBV19 and TRBJ1-2; D is unresolved. CDR3 residues: CASSISERFLYGYTF. The CDR3 DNA reads as TGTGCCAGTAGTATTTCCGAACGGTTTCTCTATGGCTACACCTTC.